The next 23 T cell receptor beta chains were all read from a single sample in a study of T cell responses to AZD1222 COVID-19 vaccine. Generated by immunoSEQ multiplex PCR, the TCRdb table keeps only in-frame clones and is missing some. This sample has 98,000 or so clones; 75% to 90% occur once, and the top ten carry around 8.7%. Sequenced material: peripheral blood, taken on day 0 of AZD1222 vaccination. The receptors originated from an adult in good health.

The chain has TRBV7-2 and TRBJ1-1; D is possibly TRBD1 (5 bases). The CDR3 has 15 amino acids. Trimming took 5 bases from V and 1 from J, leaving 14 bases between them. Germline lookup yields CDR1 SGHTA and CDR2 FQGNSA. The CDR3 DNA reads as TGTGCCAGCAGCCGGCTGGGGCTATCGAACACTGAAGCTTTCTTT. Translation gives CASSRLGLSNTEAFF.

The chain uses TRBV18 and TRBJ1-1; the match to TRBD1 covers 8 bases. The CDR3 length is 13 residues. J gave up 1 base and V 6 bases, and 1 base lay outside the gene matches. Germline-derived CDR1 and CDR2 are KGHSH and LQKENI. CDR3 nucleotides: TGTGCCAGCTCGGACAGGGAGAACACTGAAGCTTTCTTT. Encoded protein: CASSDRENTEAFF.

The CDR3: CATSRPLAGITDTQYF. In nucleotides, the CDR3 is TGTGCCACCAGCAGACCCTTAGCGGGGATCACAGATACGCAGTATTTT. The gene calls are TRBV15 and TRBJ2-3, with 8 bases fitting TRBD2. Losses at the gene ends were 2 bases for V and 2 bases for J; bases not matched to a gene: 6. This CDR3 has 16 amino acids. Germline values: CDR1 LNHNV, CDR2 YYDKDF (reference sequence).

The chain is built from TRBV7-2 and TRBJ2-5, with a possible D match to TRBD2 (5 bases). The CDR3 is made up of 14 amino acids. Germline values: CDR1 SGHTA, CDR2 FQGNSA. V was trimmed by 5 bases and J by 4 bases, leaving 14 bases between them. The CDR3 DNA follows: TGTGCCAGCAGCCGGGGAAGGTCGGCAGAGACCCAGTACTTC. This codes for CASSRGRSAETQYF.

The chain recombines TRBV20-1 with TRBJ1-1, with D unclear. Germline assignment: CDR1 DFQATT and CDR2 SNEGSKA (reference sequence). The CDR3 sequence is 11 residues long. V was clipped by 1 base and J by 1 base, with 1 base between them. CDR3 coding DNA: TGCAGTGCTAGAGCGAACACTGAAGCTTTCTTT. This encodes CSARANTEAFF.

Here the CDR3 reads CASRVGTLSGNTIYF. CDR3 coding DNA: TGTGCCAGCAGAGTAGGGACCCTCTCTGGAAACACCATATATTTT. The rearrangement joins TRBV7-2 to TRBJ1-3; tentatively, D is TRBD1 (5 bases). Germline assignment: CDR1 SGHTA and CDR2 FQGNSA. The CDR3 runs to 15 residues. Trimming pared 6 bases from V and 0 bases from J, leaving 12 bases between.

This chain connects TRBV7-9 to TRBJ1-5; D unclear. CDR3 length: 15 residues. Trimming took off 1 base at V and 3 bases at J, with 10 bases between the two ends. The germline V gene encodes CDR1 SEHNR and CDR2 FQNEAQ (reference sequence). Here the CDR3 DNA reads TGTGCCAGCAGCTTAGATCAGTATCACAATCAGCCCCAGCATTTT. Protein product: CASSLDQYHNQPQHF.

Here the CDR3 reads CSASWKGLLTDTQYF. CDR3 nucleotide sequence: TGCAGTGCTAGTTGGAAGGGACTCTTAACAGATACGCAGTATTTT. This sequence joins TRBV20-1 and TRBJ2-3; D might be TRBD2 (6 bases). The V end was cut by 3 bases, the J end by 3 bases, with 16 bases between. The CDR3 is made up of 15 amino acids. Germline CDR1 is DFQATT and CDR2 is SNEGSKA (reference sequence).

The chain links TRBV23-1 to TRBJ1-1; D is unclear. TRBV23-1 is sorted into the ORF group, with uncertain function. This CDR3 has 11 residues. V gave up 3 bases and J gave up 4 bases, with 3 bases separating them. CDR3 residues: CASSHPTEAFF. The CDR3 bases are TGCGCCAGCAGTCACCCCACTGAAGCTTTCTTT.

CDR3 nucleotides: TGTGCCAGCTCACCCTTGGACCTTCAGGGGAATTCACCCCTCCACTTT. Translated: CASSPLDLQGNSPLHF. The chain is built from TRBV18 and TRBJ1-6; TRBD1 might be the D (6 bases). CDR3 length: 16 residues. V was shortened by 3 bases and J by 7 bases, with 16 bases between the two germline ends. Germline V CDR1 and CDR2: KGHSH, LQKENI.

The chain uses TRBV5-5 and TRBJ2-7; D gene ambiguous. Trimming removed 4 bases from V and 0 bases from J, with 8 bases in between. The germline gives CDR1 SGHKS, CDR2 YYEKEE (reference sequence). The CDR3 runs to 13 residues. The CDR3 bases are TGTGCCAGCAGCGTAACCAGCTCCTACGAGCAGTACTTC. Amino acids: CASSVTSSYEQYF.

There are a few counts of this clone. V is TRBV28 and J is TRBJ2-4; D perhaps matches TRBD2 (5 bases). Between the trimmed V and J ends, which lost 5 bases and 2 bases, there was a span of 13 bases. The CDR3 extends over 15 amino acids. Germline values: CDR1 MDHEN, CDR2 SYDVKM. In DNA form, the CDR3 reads TGTGCCAGCAGTCCGCTGGGAGTAACCAAAAACATTCAGTACTTC. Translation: CASSPLGVTKNIQYF.

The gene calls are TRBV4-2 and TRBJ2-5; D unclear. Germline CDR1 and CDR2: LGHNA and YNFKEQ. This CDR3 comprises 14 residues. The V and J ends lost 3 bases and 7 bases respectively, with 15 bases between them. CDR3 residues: CASSQLSLTGTQYF. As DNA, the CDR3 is TGTGCCAGCAGCCAGTTAAGTCTCACGGGGACCCAGTACTTC.

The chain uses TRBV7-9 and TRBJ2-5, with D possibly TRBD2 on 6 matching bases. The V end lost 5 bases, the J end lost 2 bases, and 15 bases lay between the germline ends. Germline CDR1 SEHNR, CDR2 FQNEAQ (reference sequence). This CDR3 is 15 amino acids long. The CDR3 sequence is CASSAMGGEQETQYF. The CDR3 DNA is TGTGCCAGCAGCGCCATGGGGGGTGAACAAGAGACCCAGTACTTC. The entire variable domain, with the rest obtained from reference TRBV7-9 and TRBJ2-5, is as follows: DTGVSQNPRHKITKRGQNVTFRCDPISEHNRLYWYRQTLGQGPEFLTYFQNEAQLEKSRLLSDRFSAERPKGSFSTLEIQRTEQGDSAMYLCASSAMGGEQETQYFGPGTRLLVL.

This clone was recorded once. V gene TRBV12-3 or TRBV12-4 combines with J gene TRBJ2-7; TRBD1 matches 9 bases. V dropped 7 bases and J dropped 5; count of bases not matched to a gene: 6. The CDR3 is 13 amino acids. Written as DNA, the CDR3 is TGTGCCAGCACCGCGACAGGGGGGAACGAGCAGTACTTC. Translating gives CASTATGGNEQYF.

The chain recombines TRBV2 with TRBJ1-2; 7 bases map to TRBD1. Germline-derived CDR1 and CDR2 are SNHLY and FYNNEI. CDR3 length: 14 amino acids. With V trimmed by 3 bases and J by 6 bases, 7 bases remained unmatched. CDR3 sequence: CASSEIGGGDGYTF. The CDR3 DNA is TGTGCCAGCAGTGAGATAGGGGGCGGGGATGGCTACACCTTC.

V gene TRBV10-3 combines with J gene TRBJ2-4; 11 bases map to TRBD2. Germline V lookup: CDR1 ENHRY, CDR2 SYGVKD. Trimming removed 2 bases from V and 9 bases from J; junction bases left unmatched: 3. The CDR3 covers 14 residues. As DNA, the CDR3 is TGTGCCATCAGTGAGCCCCTAGCGGGGGGCATTCAGTACTTC. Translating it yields CAISEPLAGGIQYF.

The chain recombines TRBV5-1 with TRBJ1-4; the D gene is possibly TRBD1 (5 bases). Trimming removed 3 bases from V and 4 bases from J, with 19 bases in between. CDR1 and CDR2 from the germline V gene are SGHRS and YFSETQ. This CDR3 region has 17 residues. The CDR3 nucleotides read TGCGCCAGCAGCTACTATGGGACCCTTGAGAATAATGAAAAACTGTTTTTT. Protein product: CASSYYGTLENNEKLFF.

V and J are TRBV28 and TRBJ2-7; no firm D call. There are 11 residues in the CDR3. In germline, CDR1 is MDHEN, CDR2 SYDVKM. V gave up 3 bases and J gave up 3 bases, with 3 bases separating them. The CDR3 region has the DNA TGTGCCAGCAGTTTCTACTACGAGCAGTACTTC. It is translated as CASSFYYEQYF.

The CDR3 is CASSLGFRTDTQYF. The DNA for the CDR3 is TGTGCCAGCAGTTTGGGATTTCGCACAGATACGCAGTATTTT. The chain joins TRBV27 to TRBJ2-3; no firm D call. The CDR3 has 14 residues. Germline loops: CDR1 MNHEY, CDR2 SMNVEV (reference sequence). The V end lost 3 bases, the J end lost 1 base, and 8 bases lay between the germline ends.

The CDR3 bases are TGTGCCAGCAGCGCGACAGCCGTCTCTGGAAACACCATATATTTT. It translates to CASSATAVSGNTIYF. The rearrangement joins TRBV9 to TRBJ1-3; weak D call: TRBD1 (5 bases). CDR1 is SGDLS, CDR2 YYNGEE, per germline. Trimming took 3 bases from V and 0 from J, leaving 10 bases between them. The CDR3 sequence is 15 residues long. The variable domain in full, completed from reference TRBV9 and TRBJ1-3, reads DSGVTQTPKHLITATGQRVTLRCSPRSGDLSVYWYQQSLDQGLQFLIQYYNGEERAKGNILERFSAQQFPDLHSELNLSSLELGDSALYFCASSATAVSGNTIYFGEGSWLTVV.

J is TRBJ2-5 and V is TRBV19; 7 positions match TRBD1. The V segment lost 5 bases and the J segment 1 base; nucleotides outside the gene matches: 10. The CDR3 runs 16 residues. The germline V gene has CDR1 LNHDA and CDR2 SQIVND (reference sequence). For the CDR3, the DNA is TGTGCCAGTAGTCCCTTTCCCGGGACAGTCCAAGAGACCCAGTACTTC. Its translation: CASSPFPGTVQETQYF.

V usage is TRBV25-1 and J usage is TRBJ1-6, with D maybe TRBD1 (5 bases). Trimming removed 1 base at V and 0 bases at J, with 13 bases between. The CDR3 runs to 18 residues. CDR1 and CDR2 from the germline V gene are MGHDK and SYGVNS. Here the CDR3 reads CASSESGRSSSYNSPLHF. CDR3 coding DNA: TGTGCCAGCAGTGAATCGGGACGCTCGAGCTCCTATAATTCACCCCTCCACTTT. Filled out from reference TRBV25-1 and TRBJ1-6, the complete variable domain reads EADIYQTPRYLVIGTGKKITLECSQTMGHDKMYWYQQDPGMELHLIHYSYGVNSTEKGDLSSESTVSRIRTEHFPLTLESARPSHTSQYLCASSESGRSSSYNSPLHFGNGTRLTVT.